The next 4 T cell receptor beta chains were all read from a single sample in a study of T cell repertoires in cytomegalovirus infection. No antigen has been assigned to these receptors. One entry per CDR3 protein results from TCRdb running MiXCR on the reads. The profile shows about 770,000 distinct CDR3 sequences, around 29% of them singletons. The material was cultured CD8+ T cells from PBMCs, obtained from culture after CMV antigen stimulation. The receptors were sampled from a human donor in good health (CMV status not recorded). Some clones in this sample may be carry-over from other donors' samples.

The sample holds a few counts of this clonotype. The J gene is TRBJ2-1, the V gene TRBV7-9; unclear D gene. V lost 4 bases to trimming and J lost 10 bases, with 14 bases between them. The CDR3 totals 13 residues. Per germline, CDR1 SEHNR and CDR2 FQNEAQ (reference sequence). The CDR3 bases are TGTGCCAGCAGCTGGATAATGGCGGACGAGCAGTTCTTC. Protein: CASSWIMADEQFF.

The chain links TRBV12-3 or TRBV12-4 to TRBJ2-2; weak D call: TRBD2 (5 bases). The CDR3 is 17 amino acids. V dropped 5 bases and J dropped 3 bases, with 19 bases sitting between them. CDR3 sequence: CASSQTTHLPHTGELFF. The CDR3 DNA follows: TGTGCCAGCAGTCAGACTACTCACTTACCTCACACCGGGGAGCTGTTTTTT.

As DNA, the CDR3 is TGCGCCAGCAGCCAAGTCAGGGAATTGATAACGAACACCGGGGAGCTGTTTTTT. Translating it yields CASSQVRELITNTGELFF. The chain uses TRBV4-1 and TRBJ2-2; D is perhaps TRBD1 (5 bases). CDR1 is MGHRA and CDR2 is YSYEKL in the germline V gene. V lost 1 base and J lost 0, with 15 bases in between. CDR3 length: 18 amino acids.

This clonotype has more than one count but fewer than ten. The chain joins TRBV4-1 to TRBJ2-1; D remains unclear. V lost 2 bases and J 5 bases, leaving 13 bases between the germline ends. The CDR3 sequence is 15 residues long. The germline gives CDR1 MGHRA, CDR2 YSYEKL. The DNA for the CDR3 is TGCGCCAGCAGCCAAACCGGGCCCGGAGACAATGAGCAGTTCTTC. This codes for CASSQTGPGDNEQFF.